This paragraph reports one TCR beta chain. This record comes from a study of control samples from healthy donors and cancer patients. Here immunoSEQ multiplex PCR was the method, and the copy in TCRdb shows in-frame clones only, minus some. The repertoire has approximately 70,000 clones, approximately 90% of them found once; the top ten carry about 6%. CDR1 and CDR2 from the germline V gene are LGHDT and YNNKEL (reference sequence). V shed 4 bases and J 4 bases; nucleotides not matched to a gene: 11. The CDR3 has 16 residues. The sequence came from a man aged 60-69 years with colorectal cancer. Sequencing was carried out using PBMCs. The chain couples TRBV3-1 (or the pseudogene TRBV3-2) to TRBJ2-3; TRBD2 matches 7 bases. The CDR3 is CASSPTSRGLSDTQYF. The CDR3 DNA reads TGTGCCAGCAGCCCTACATCGCGGGGACTATCAGATACGCAGTATTTT.